This TCR beta chain was profiled in a study of T cell changes during pregnancy in multiple sclerosis. Sequenced by immunoSEQ multiplex PCR; TCRdb stores in-frame clones only, minus some. This table has about 89,000 clones, approximately 94% appearing once. CDR1 is SGHDN and CDR2 is FVKESK in the germline V gene. The CDR3 runs to 19 residues. V was pared by 1 base and J by 3 bases, with 22 bases between. This TCR was recovered from a female donor with multiple sclerosis, enrolled in a pregnancy study. This sequence joins TRBV14 and TRBJ2-1; tentatively, D is TRBD1 (5 bases). The material was peripheral blood, obtained in the third trimester of pregnancy. The chain's CDR3 is CASSQVGPVQGYYYNEQFF. CDR3 bases: TGTGCCAGCAGCCAAGTGGGGCCAGTCCAAGGCTACTACTACAATGAGCAGTTCTTC.